The clone carrying this TCR beta chain appeared many times. Its specificity is not known. This specimen belongs to a study of T cell repertoires in cytomegalovirus infection. Study as a whole: Matching HLA type and CMV infection were both indicated by public TCR beta signatures. Study observations and caveats: The ex vivo response was dominated by HLA-C-restricted CMV-specific TCR beta clonotypes. Cumulative frequency of public TCR beta families picked out carriers of CMV plus the relevant HLA.

TCRdb fed the reads into MiXCR, producing one record per CDR3 protein. The sample has about 100,000 distinct CDR3 sequences, around a quarter seen once. In germline, CDR1 is SGHVS, CDR2 FQNEAQ. V lost 4 bases to trimming and J lost 2 bases, with 15 bases between them. This CDR3 is built from 15 residues. Specimen: CD8+ T cells from PBMCs. The J gene is TRBJ2-7, the V gene TRBV7-8; perhaps TRBD1 as D (6 bases). This receptor was identified in a human donor in good health (CMV status not recorded). Some clones in this sample may be carry-over from other donors' samples. This chain's CDR3 is CASSSGQTMTYEQYF. The CDR3 DNA follows: TGTGCCAGCAGCTCCGGACAGACCATGACCTACGAGCAGTACTTC.